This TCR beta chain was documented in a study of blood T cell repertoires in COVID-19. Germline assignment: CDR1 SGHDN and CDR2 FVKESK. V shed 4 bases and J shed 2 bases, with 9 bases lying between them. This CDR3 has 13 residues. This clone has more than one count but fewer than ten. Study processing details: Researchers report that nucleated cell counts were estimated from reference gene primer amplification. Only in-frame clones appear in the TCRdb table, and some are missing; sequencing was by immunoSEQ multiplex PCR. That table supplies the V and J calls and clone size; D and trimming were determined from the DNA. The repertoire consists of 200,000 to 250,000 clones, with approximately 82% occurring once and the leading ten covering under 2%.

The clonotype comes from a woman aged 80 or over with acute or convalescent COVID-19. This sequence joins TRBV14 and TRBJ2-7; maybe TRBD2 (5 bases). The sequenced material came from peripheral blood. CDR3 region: CASSLAGTYEQYF. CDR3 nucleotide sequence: TGTGCCAGCAGCCTGGCCGGGACCTACGAGCAGTACTTC. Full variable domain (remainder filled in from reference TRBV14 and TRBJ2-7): EAGVTQFPSHSVIEKGQTVTLRCDPISGHDNLYWYRRVMGKEIKFLLHFVKESKQDESGMPNNRFLAERTGGTYSTLKVQPAELEDSGVYFCASSLAGTYEQYFGPGTRLTVT.